The 5 T cell receptor beta chains below come from one sample, sequenced in a study of cytomegalovirus exposure and HLA in healthy donors (dated by TCRdb to about 2017). Library generation was performed with the immunoSEQ multiplex PCR assay. A mixture of 60 forward primers for TCR Vbeta segments and 13 reverse primers for TCR Jbeta segments was used in the multiplex PCR. TCRdb holds this immuneACCESS table with in-frame rearrangements only. Some clones are missing; in checked studies, unresolved V genes explain under half, and the rest has no known cause. A total of almost 200,000 clones appear in this sample, almost 85% of them only once. In total, the top ten clones hold less than 2.5% of the sample. The sample comprised PBMCs. These receptors were obtained from a woman in her forties or fifties in good health and CMV-seronegative.

The rearrangement joins TRBV7-9 to TRBJ2-1; perhaps TRBD2 as D (6 bases). V dropped 5 bases and J dropped 8 bases, with 19 bases sitting between them. Germline CDR1 is SEHNR and CDR2 is FQNEAQ (reference sequence). The CDR3 has 15 amino acids. The CDR3 region has the DNA TGTGCCAGCAGCATTTTCACGGGAGTTAGAGATGAGCAGTTCTTC. It specifies CASSIFTGVRDEQFF.

The chain carries TRBV5-5 and TRBJ2-1; 13 nucleotides match TRBD2. CDR1 is SGHKS, CDR2 YYEKEE, per germline (reference sequence). This CDR3 comprises 17 residues. J was trimmed by 0 bases and V by 2 bases; bases with no gene match: 2. The DNA of the CDR3 is TGTGCCAGCAGCTTTAGACTAGCGGGAGGCTCCTACAATGAGCAGTTCTTC. Protein product: CASSFRLAGGSYNEQFF. The entire variable domain, with the rest obtained from reference TRBV5-5 and TRBJ2-1, is as follows: DAGVTQSPTHLIKTRGQQVTLRCSPISGHKSVSWYQQVLGQGPQFIFQYYEKEERGRGNFPDRFSARQFPNYSSELNVNALLLGDSALYLCASSFRLAGGSYNEQFFGPGTRLTVL.

J is TRBJ1-1 and V is TRBV18; D unresolved. V lost 6 bases to trimming and J lost 1 base, with 9 bases between them. Germline V lookup: CDR1 KGHSH, CDR2 LQKENI. There are 13 residues in the CDR3. CDR3 in DNA: TGTGCCAGCTCCTCCGGGTCGAACACTGAAGCTTTCTTT. Protein product: CASSSGSNTEAFF. Looking up the rest from reference TRBV18 and TRBJ1-1 gives the full variable domain: NAGVMQNPRHLVRRRGQEARLRCSPMKGHSHVYWYRQLPEEGLKFMVYLQKENIIDESGMPKERFSAEFPKEGPSILRIQQVVRGDSAAYFCASSSGSNTEAFFGQGTRLTVV.

The rearrangement links TRBV10-3 to TRBJ2-7, with 8 bases identical to TRBD2. Germline trimming cut 2 bases from V and 3 bases from J; bases unmatched to any gene: 3. In germline, CDR1 is ENHRY, CDR2 SYGVKD. The CDR3 covers 14 residues. This chain's CDR3 is CAISESGSLYEQYF. CDR3 bases: TGTGCCATCAGTGAGAGCGGGAGCCTCTACGAGCAGTACTTC.

This sequence joins TRBV10-1 and TRBJ2-1; possibly TRBD2 for D (6 bases). V lost 8 bases and J 6 bases, leaving 14 bases between the germline ends. Germline-derived CDR1 and CDR2 are WNHNN and SYGVQD (reference sequence). This CDR3 comprises 13 residues. CDR3 region: CASSRAGRNEQFF. CDR3 in DNA: TGCGCCAGCTCCCGTGCGGGGCGCAATGAGCAGTTCTTC.